This T cell receptor beta chain was sequenced for a study of OX40 agonist ivuxolimab in advanced cancers. Study-wide context: With a range of roughly 23 to 90, age averaged 60 years, and around 80% were male. Points from the study as a whole: Normalized T-cell clonal expansion was also low in a subset of nonresponders. There was clonal expansion of CD4+ and CD8+ blood T cells by week 6 at 0.1 to 3.0 mg/kg.

Details on this clone: The antigen remains unidentified.

The CDR3 is 16 residues long. Germline V gene lookup returns CDR1 MNHEY and CDR2 SMNVEV (reference sequence). The V and J ends lost 2 bases and 0 bases, in that order; junction bases with no gene match: 0. The assay was immunoSEQ multiplex PCR, and TCRdb's table has in-frame clones only and misses some. The sample contains about 44,000 clones, roughly 92% of which appear only once. The J gene is TRBJ2-1, the V gene TRBV27; 11 nucleotides match TRBD2. This TCR was recovered from an adult with an advanced solid tumor such as melanoma, head and neck, liver or kidney cancer. Material: CD4+ or CD8+ T cells sorted from blood, obtained in a trial of the OX40 agonist ivuxolimab. The CDR3: CASSLTSGSSYNEQFF. CDR3 nucleotide sequence: TGTGCCAGCAGTTTAACTAGCGGGAGCTCCTACAATGAGCAGTTCTTC.